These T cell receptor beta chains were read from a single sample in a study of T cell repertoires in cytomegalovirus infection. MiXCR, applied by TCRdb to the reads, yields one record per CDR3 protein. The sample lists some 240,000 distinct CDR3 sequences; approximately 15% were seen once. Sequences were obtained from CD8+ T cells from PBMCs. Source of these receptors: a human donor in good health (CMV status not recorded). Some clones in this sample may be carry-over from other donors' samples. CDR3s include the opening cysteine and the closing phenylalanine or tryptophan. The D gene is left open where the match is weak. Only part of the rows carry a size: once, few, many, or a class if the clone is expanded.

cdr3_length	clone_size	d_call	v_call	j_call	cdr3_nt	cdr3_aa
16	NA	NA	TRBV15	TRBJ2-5	TGTGCCACCAGCAGAGCACCAGCATCAAACCAAGAGACCCAGTACTTC	CATSRAPASNQETQYF
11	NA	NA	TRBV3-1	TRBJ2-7	TGTGCCAGCAGCCGCGGACACGAGCAGTACTTC	CASSRGHEQYF
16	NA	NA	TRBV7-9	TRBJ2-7	TGTGCCAGCAGCTTATATGAGTCCGAATTTGGTCACGAGCAGTACTTC	CASSLYESEFGHEQYF
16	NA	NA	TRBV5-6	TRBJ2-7	TGTGCCAGCAGCGATGCCGGCAGGGGGAGGTTCTACGAGCAGTACTTC	CASSDAGRGRFYEQYF
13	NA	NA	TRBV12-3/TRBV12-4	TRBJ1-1	TGTGCCAGCAGTTTGGCGCCCCGGACTGAAGCTTTCTTT	CASSLAPRTEAFF
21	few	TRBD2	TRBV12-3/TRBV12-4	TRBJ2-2	TGTGCCAGCAGTTTCCTGACTAGCGGGGGGCCGGCCTTCCTAAACACCGGGGAGCTGTTTTTT	CASSFLTSGGPAFLNTGELFF
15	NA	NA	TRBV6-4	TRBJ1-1	TGTGCCAGCAGTGTATTCAGGGGCGCGAACGCTGAAGCTTTCTTT	CASSVFRGANAEAFF
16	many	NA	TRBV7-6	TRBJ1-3	TGTGCCAGCAGCTTAGTTGGCAGAGATTCTGGAAACACCATATATTTT	CASSLVGRDSGNTIYF
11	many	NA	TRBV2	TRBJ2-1	TGTGCCAGCAGTGATCTCAATGAGCAGTTCTTC	CASSDLNEQFF
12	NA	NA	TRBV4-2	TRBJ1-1	TGTGCCAGCAGCCCTACAGGGTTTGAAGCTTTCTTT	CASSPTGFEAFF
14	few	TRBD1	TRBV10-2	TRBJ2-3	TGCGCCAGCAGGGACAGGGGAGGCACAGATACGCAGTATTTT	CASRDRGGTDTQYF
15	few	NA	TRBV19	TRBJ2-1	TGTGCCAGTAGTCGCCTGGGGGCCGCCTACAATGAGCAGTTCTTC	CASSRLGAAYNEQFF
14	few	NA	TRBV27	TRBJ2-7	TGTGCCAGCAGTTTGGGGGACGTACTTTACGAGCAGTACTTC	CASSLGDVLYEQYF
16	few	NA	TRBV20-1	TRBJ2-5	TGCAGTGCTAGAGATTACGGGTCGGGATACGGCGAGACCCAGTACTTC	CSARDYGSGYGETQYF
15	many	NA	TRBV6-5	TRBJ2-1	TGTGCCAGCAAGTTTTCAGGGAGCTCCTACAATGAGCAGTTCTTC	CASKFSGSSYNEQFF
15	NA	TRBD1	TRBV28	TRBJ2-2	TGTGCCAGCAGTTTCGACAGGGTCGGGTCCGGGGAGCTGTTTTTT	CASSFDRVGSGELFF
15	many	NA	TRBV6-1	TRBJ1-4	TGTGCCAGCAGTGGGGCATTCAGTCTGGATGAAAAACTGTTTTTT	CASSGAFSLDEKLFF
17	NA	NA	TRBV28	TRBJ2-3	TGTGCCAGCACCAGGGAGGCAGAAATTTACCGCACAGATACGCAGTATTTT	CASTREAEIYRTDTQYF
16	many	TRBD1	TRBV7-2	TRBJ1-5	TGTGCCAGCAGCACACCGGGACAGATTAGCAATCAGCCCCAGCATTTT	CASSTPGQISNQPQHF
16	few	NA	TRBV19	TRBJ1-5	TGTGCCAGTAGTATAGGGACCCGCGGCGCAAATCAGCCCCAGCATTTT	CASSIGTRGANQPQHF
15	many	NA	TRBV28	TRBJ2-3	TGTGCCAGCGTAAGGGAAGGCGGGCTCACAGATACGCAGTATTTT	CASVREGGLTDTQYF
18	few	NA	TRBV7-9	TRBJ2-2	TGTGCCAGCAGCCCCTTGAGCTCGGGCGGGACGAACACCGGGGAGCTGTTTTTT	CASSPLSSGGTNTGELFF
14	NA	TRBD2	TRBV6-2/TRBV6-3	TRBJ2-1	TGTGCCAGCAGTCCCGGGACTAGCGGCAATGAGCAGTTCTTC	CASSPGTSGNEQFF
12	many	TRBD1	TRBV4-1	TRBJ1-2	TGCGCCAGCGGGACAGGGACCTATGGCTACACCTTC	CASGTGTYGYTF
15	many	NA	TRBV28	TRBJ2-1	TGTGCCAGCAGTTTATATTCACCCGGCAACAATGAGCAGTTCTTC	CASSLYSPGNNEQFF